The clone carrying this TCR beta chain came up a few times. The antigen remains unidentified. This sample is drawn from a study of T-cell memory formation after mild COVID-19. As for the study in general: Largely, the TCR clusters proved donor specific. General observations from the study: Contracting clones localized mainly to CM and EM when CD4+ and mainly to EMRA when CD8+. Clones shrinking from day 15 to 85 showed even CD4/CD8 mixes; later expanders tilted CD4+.

cDNA libraries for TCR alpha and TCR beta, carrying sample barcodes and UMIs, came from 5'RACE with constant-segment primers. TCRdb processed the 5' RACE reads anew with MiXCR; each CDR3 protein has one entry. The data contain about 140,000 distinct CDR3 sequences, around 14% of them seen just once; the ten biggest clones take up about 27%. CDR1 is MNHEY and CDR2 is SMNVEV in the germline V gene (reference sequence). The CDR3 length is 15 residues. V lost 6 bases to trimming and J lost 0 bases; unmatched junction nucleotides: 8. The gene calls are TRBV27 and TRBJ2-7, with 7 bases matching TRBD1. The sequence was collected from an adult woman who had mild COVID-19 (a few samples of this study predate the infection). Cell type and time point are not known. The material sequenced was PBMCs or a T cell subset sorted from them (not recorded which). CDR3 DNA: TGTGCCAGCAGAACCGTAGGACAGGCCTCCTACGAGCAGTACTTC. Amino acids: CASRTVGQASYEQYF.